This TCR beta chain appears in the sequencing data of a study of T cell responses to AZD1222 COVID-19 vaccine (dated by TCRdb to the early 2020s). Regarding the research as a whole: A total of 230 to 250 trial participants underwent TCR sequencing, of whom around 200 received two doses of AZD1222 and approximately 25 received two doses of the MenACWY control vaccine. Trial participants were enrolled into age subgroups of 18-55, 56-69 and 70-plus years, which contained approximately 150, 30 and 60 TCR-sequenced participants, respectively.

The paper as a whole reports these results and caveats: In the small 56-69-year group, the increase in depth fell short of significance, most likely because of low power. The whole spike protein was spanned by vaccine-associated CD4 TCRs, and dominant responses were seen in regions 160-218 and 743-854. After two AZD1222 doses, both the breadth and the depth of spike-specific TCRs were significantly higher than at day 0 and than in MenACWY recipients. Conclusions about previously exposed vaccinees were limited because only a handful of AZD1222 recipients were SARS-CoV-2 seropositive at baseline. Reportedly, close to half of the unique spike-specific TCRs recognized epitopes lying outside the regions that are mutated in the B.1.351 and B.1.1.7 variants. Participants were mostly white British and included more females than males, and it was suggested by the authors that clonal diversity may have been underestimated. Because no day 14 peak-response samples were available, repertoires were characterized only after the peak T cell response.

The CDR3 regions of human TCRbeta chains were analyzed by immunosequencing. In the authors' own workflow: TCRs in the repertoires were compared against a reference library of SARS-CoV-2-specific TCRs that had been generated with the MIRA antigen-specificity platform. Breadth was defined as the fraction of unique TCRs that were SARS-CoV-2-associated. Depth was defined as the fraction of total T cells that were SARS-CoV-2-associated. Using the MIRA data, each spike-specific TCR was assigned both to the spike region to which the TCR was reactive and to a CD4 or CD8 class. Log10-transformed breadth and depth values were compared by one-way ANOVA with Sidak's multiple comparisons tests. Imported from immuneACCESS, the table was reduced by TCRdb to in-frame sequences with V and J called. These copies leave out some clones; in studies compared against another copy, an unresolved V gene accounts for under half, and the cause of the remainder is not known. V and J calls and clone size come straight from that table; D and trimming were deduced from the DNA. This sample comprises more than 100,000 clones, about nine tenths of them detected only once. Of the sample, approximately 8% is held by the ten largest clones.

Based on the germline V gene, the CDR1 and CDR2 sequences are WSHSY and SAAADI. The CDR3 runs 13 residues from the cysteine to the phenylalanine. The DNA shown is the 39-base CDR3, in frame from base 1. V is trimmed back by 7 bases and J by 4 bases, and the junction contains 6 bases that no gene match accounts for. Interpreted using the paper, the time point label stands for: about 28 days (+/-7) after the second vaccine dose. AZD1222 recipients given second doses at about 4 weeks or at about 12 weeks were pooled, since spike-specific TCR depth and breadth were not found to differ between the two schedules. The vaccinee samples were drawn from two UK trials, COV001 and COV002, one of which was a single-blind randomized controlled phase 2/3 trial testing AZD1222 (ChAdOx1 nCoV-19) in healthy adults. For TCRbeta chain sequencing, PBMC samples were collected from trial participants at day 0 and at day 28 after the second dose.

For this clone: Its binding antigen is unknown. It has no much larger one-base neighbor in the sample; base qualities were not kept.

The material was peripheral blood, obtained 28 days after the second AZD1222 dose. This sequence uses TRBV10-2 and TRBJ2-5; TRBD2 matches 7 bases in the middle. This sequence was found in an adult who received the AZD1222 COVID-19 vaccine. The nucleotide sequence reads TGCGCCAGCACCGCGGGAGTCGCAGAGACCCAGTACTTC. Its amino acids are CASTAGVAETQYF.